Listed below are T cell receptor beta chains from one sample, sequenced in a study of T cell responses to AZD1222 COVID-19 vaccine. Sequenced by immunoSEQ multiplex PCR; TCRdb stores in-frame clones only, minus some. This sample has about 77,000 clones, with 92% found just once. Specimen: peripheral blood, collected 28 days after the second AZD1222 dose. The receptors were gathered from an adult who received the AZD1222 COVID-19 vaccine. Both conserved end residues are part of each CDR3. Fields, in order: V gene, J gene, clone size, D gene, CDR3 protein, CDR3 DNA. A D gene is named only where the DNA matches it firmly. Clone size is shown for a subset of rows, as once, few, many or a class of expanded clone.

v_gene: TRBV25-1
j_gene: TRBJ1-1
abundance: NA
d_gene: NA
CDR3aa: CASRRGGPNTEAFF
CDR3nt: TGTGCCAGCAGACGGGGGGGACCGAACACTGAAGCTTTCTTT

v_gene: TRBV20-1
j_gene: TRBJ1-3
abundance: NA
d_gene: TRBD1
CDR3aa: CSASSQGATGNTIYF
CDR3nt: TGCAGTGCTAGTTCACAGGGGGCGACTGGAAACACCATATATTTT

v_gene: TRBV18
j_gene: TRBJ1-1
abundance: NA
d_gene: TRBD1
CDR3aa: CASSPLGDSMNTEAFF
CDR3nt: TGTGCCAGCTCGCCGTTGGGGGACAGTATGAACACTGAAGCTTTCTTT

v_gene: TRBV29-1
j_gene: TRBJ2-5
abundance: NA
d_gene: NA
CDR3aa: CSVQLAGETQYF
CDR3nt: TGCAGCGTCCAACTAGCAGGGGAGACCCAGTACTTC

v_gene: TRBV10-3
j_gene: TRBJ2-7
abundance: NA
d_gene: TRBD1
CDR3aa: CAISERTGGYEQYF
CDR3nt: TGTGCCATCAGTGAAAGGACAGGGGGGTACGAGCAGTACTTC

v_gene: TRBV7-6
j_gene: TRBJ1-1
abundance: NA
d_gene: TRBD1
CDR3aa: CASSLGNPGQGATEAFF
CDR3nt: TGTGCCAGCAGCTTAGGGAACCCGGGACAGGGGGCGACTGAAGCTTTCTTT

v_gene: TRBV4-2
j_gene: TRBJ1-5
abundance: NA
d_gene: NA
CDR3aa: CASSQDAGAGNQPQHF
CDR3nt: TGTGCCAGCAGCCAAGATGCCGGGGCTGGCAATCAGCCCCAGCATTTT

v_gene: TRBV7-9
j_gene: TRBJ1-1
abundance: NA
d_gene: NA
CDR3aa: CASSPDVQAFF
CDR3nt: TGTGCCAGCAGCCCGGACGTACAAGCTTTCTTT

v_gene: TRBV28
j_gene: TRBJ1-5
abundance: NA
d_gene: NA
CDR3aa: CASTYARDSNQPQHF
CDR3nt: TGTGCCAGCACTTACGCTAGGGATAGCAATCAGCCCCAGCATTTT

v_gene: TRBV29-1
j_gene: TRBJ2-1
abundance: NA
d_gene: TRBD2
CDR3aa: CSAGLASNEQFF
CDR3nt: TGCAGCGCCGGACTAGCATCCAATGAGCAGTTCTTC

v_gene: TRBV10-3
j_gene: TRBJ2-7
abundance: NA
d_gene: NA
CDR3aa: CAISPGDPYEQYF
CDR3nt: TGTGCCATCAGTCCAGGGGATCCCTACGAGCAGTACTTC

v_gene: TRBV11-3
j_gene: TRBJ2-7
abundance: NA
d_gene: TRBD1
CDR3aa: CASSPRQGSGEQYF
CDR3nt: TGTGCCAGCAGCCCACGACAGGGTTCTGGCGAGCAGTACTTC

v_gene: TRBV28
j_gene: TRBJ1-5
abundance: NA
d_gene: NA
CDR3aa: CASSPYEGRRNQPQHF
CDR3nt: TGTGCCAGCAGTCCGTACGAGGGGAGGCGCAATCAGCCCCAGCATTTT

v_gene: TRBV29-1
j_gene: TRBJ1-1
abundance: NA
d_gene: TRBD1
CDR3aa: CSTRQGDTEAFF
CDR3nt: TGCAGCACCAGACAGGGGGACACTGAAGCTTTCTTT

v_gene: TRBV27
j_gene: TRBJ1-4
abundance: NA
d_gene: TRBD1
CDR3aa: CASSLSRTGRDEKLFF
CDR3nt: TGTGCCAGCAGTCTTTCACGGACAGGGCGGGATGAAAAACTGTTTTTT

v_gene: TRBV10-1
j_gene: TRBJ1-3
abundance: NA
d_gene: TRBD1
CDR3aa: CAAELDRAEASGNTIYF
CDR3nt: TGCGCCGCCGAATTGGACAGGGCGGAGGCCTCTGGAAACACCATATATTTT

v_gene: TRBV27
j_gene: TRBJ1-1
abundance: NA
d_gene: TRBD1
CDR3aa: CASSFKGANTEAFF
CDR3nt: TGTGCCAGCAGTTTTAAGGGGGCGAACACTGAAGCTTTCTTT

v_gene: TRBV15
j_gene: TRBJ1-1
abundance: once
d_gene: NA
CDR3aa: CATKTDPNTEAFF
CDR3nt: TGTGCCACGAAGACAGACCCGAACACTGAAGCTTTCTTT

v_gene: TRBV12-3/TRBV12-4
j_gene: TRBJ1-2
abundance: NA
d_gene: NA
CDR3aa: CASSFGRNYGYTF
CDR3nt: TGTGCCAGCAGTTTTGGCAGAAACTATGGCTACACCTTC

v_gene: TRBV5-8
j_gene: TRBJ2-7
abundance: once
d_gene: NA
CDR3aa: CASSLVTDYSYEQYF
CDR3nt: TGTGCCAGCAGCTTAGTTACGGACTACTCCTACGAGCAGTACTTC

v_gene: TRBV19
j_gene: TRBJ2-5
abundance: NA
d_gene: TRBD2
CDR3aa: CASSITSGSLETQYF
CDR3nt: TGTGCCAGTAGTATCACTAGCGGGAGTTTAGAGACCCAGTACTTC

v_gene: TRBV2
j_gene: TRBJ1-5
abundance: NA
d_gene: NA
CDR3aa: CASRQLGGNQPQHF
CDR3nt: TGTGCCAGTCGACAGCTCGGGGGCAATCAGCCCCAGCATTTT

v_gene: TRBV30
j_gene: TRBJ1-6
abundance: once
d_gene: NA
CDR3aa: CAWSGFELLPNSPLHF
CDR3nt: TGTGCCTGGAGTGGCTTTGAGCTGCTACCCAATTCACCCCTCCACTTT

v_gene: TRBV14
j_gene: TRBJ2-1
abundance: NA
d_gene: TRBD2
CDR3aa: CASSQAIAGVNEQFF
CDR3nt: TGTGCCAGCAGCCAAGCAATAGCGGGAGTAAATGAGCAGTTCTTC

v_gene: TRBV6-5
j_gene: TRBJ1-1
abundance: NA
d_gene: TRBD1
CDR3aa: CASRYGQGAHTEAFF
CDR3nt: TGTGCCAGCAGATATGGACAGGGGGCGCACACTGAAGCTTTCTTT

v_gene: TRBV2
j_gene: TRBJ1-1
abundance: once
d_gene: NA
CDR3aa: CASSENPQANTEAFF
CDR3nt: TGTGCCAGCAGTGAAAACCCCCAGGCGAACACTGAAGCTTTCTTT

v_gene: TRBV19
j_gene: TRBJ1-4
abundance: NA
d_gene: NA
CDR3aa: CASSIGGEKLFF
CDR3nt: TGTGCCAGTAGTATAGGTGGCGAAAAACTGTTTTTT

v_gene: TRBV6-5
j_gene: TRBJ2-1
abundance: NA
d_gene: TRBD2
CDR3aa: CASSYSGDDEQFF
CDR3nt: TGTGCCAGCAGTTACAGCGGGGACGATGAGCAGTTCTTC

v_gene: TRBV3-1/TRBV3-2
j_gene: TRBJ2-1
abundance: NA
d_gene: NA
CDR3aa: CASSQLAREQFF
CDR3nt: TGTGCCAGCAGCCAACTGGCCCGCGAGCAGTTCTTC

v_gene: TRBV7-2
j_gene: TRBJ2-7
abundance: NA
d_gene: NA
CDR3aa: CATKSGQPSEQYF
CDR3nt: TGTGCCACCAAAAGTGGGCAACCGTCTGAGCAGTACTTC

v_gene: TRBV7-2
j_gene: TRBJ2-7
abundance: NA
d_gene: NA
CDR3aa: CASSFYGGTYEQYF
CDR3nt: TGTGCCAGCAGCTTTTACGGGGGCACCTACGAGCAGTACTTC

v_gene: TRBV9
j_gene: TRBJ2-1
abundance: NA
d_gene: NA
CDR3aa: CASSVEPWGEQFF
CDR3nt: TGTGCCAGCAGCGTCGAACCATGGGGGGAGCAGTTCTTC

v_gene: TRBV21-1
j_gene: TRBJ1-4
abundance: NA
d_gene: NA
CDR3aa: CASSAHTGTGNEKLFF
CDR3nt: TGTGCCAGCAGCGCTCATACAGGAACCGGTAATGAAAAACTGTTTTTT

v_gene: TRBV5-4
j_gene: TRBJ2-7
abundance: NA
d_gene: TRBD2
CDR3aa: CASSLGTSGTYEQYF
CDR3nt: TGTGCCAGCAGCTTGGGGACTAGCGGGACCTACGAGCAGTACTTC

v_gene: TRBV30
j_gene: TRBJ2-1
abundance: NA
d_gene: NA
CDR3aa: CAWSLGGQYNEQFF
CDR3nt: TGTGCCTGGTCGCTCGGGGGCCAATACAATGAGCAGTTCTTC

v_gene: TRBV7-9
j_gene: TRBJ2-1
abundance: NA
d_gene: NA
CDR3aa: CASSPQGTESNNEQFF
CDR3nt: TGTGCCAGCAGCCCCCAAGGGACTGAATCTAACAATGAGCAGTTCTTC

v_gene: TRBV9
j_gene: TRBJ1-2
abundance: NA
d_gene: NA
CDR3aa: CASSVGPGGASPRDGYTF
CDR3nt: TGTGCCAGCAGCGTAGGCCCCGGGGGGGCATCACCCAGGGATGGCTACACCTTC

v_gene: TRBV19
j_gene: TRBJ1-4
abundance: NA
d_gene: NA
CDR3aa: CASSINPANEKLFF
CDR3nt: TGTGCCAGTAGTATAAATCCCGCGAATGAAAAACTGTTTTTT

v_gene: TRBV6-5
j_gene: TRBJ1-1
abundance: NA
d_gene: NA
CDR3aa: CASRPGGAGTEAFF
CDR3nt: TGTGCCAGCAGACCGGGCGGGGCCGGCACTGAAGCTTTCTTT

v_gene: TRBV2
j_gene: TRBJ2-2
abundance: few
d_gene: TRBD1
CDR3aa: CASRRQGLPTGELFF
CDR3nt: TGTGCCAGCAGGAGACAGGGCCTACCCACCGGGGAGCTGTTTTTT

v_gene: TRBV5-6
j_gene: TRBJ1-1
abundance: NA
d_gene: NA
CDR3aa: CASSYGTEAFF
CDR3nt: TGTGCCAGCAGCTATGGTACTGAAGCTTTCTTT

v_gene: TRBV7-2
j_gene: TRBJ2-4
abundance: NA
d_gene: TRBD2
CDR3aa: CASSPSGKGLNIQYF
CDR3nt: TGTGCCAGCAGCCCCAGCGGGAAAGGTTTGAACATTCAGTACTTC

v_gene: TRBV5-1
j_gene: TRBJ2-7
abundance: NA
d_gene: TRBD2
CDR3aa: CASRLDSGRNGEQYF
CDR3nt: TGCGCCAGCAGATTGGATAGCGGGAGGAATGGCGAGCAGTACTTC

v_gene: TRBV7-7
j_gene: TRBJ2-3
abundance: NA
d_gene: TRBD2
CDR3aa: CASSSIQAGEYTDTQYF
CDR3nt: TGTGCCAGCAGCTCCATACAAGCGGGAGAGTACACAGATACGCAGTATTTT

v_gene: TRBV7-2
j_gene: TRBJ2-1
abundance: once
d_gene: NA
CDR3aa: CASSLEGTAIYNEQFF
CDR3nt: TGTGCCAGCAGCTTAGAGGGGACGGCCATCTACAATGAGCAGTTCTTC

v_gene: TRBV4-1
j_gene: TRBJ1-1
abundance: NA
d_gene: NA
CDR3aa: CASSQVLYGPTEAFF
CDR3nt: TGCGCCAGCAGCCAAGTGTTGTACGGGCCCACTGAAGCTTTCTTT

v_gene: TRBV2
j_gene: TRBJ1-1
abundance: NA
d_gene: NA
CDR3aa: CASTRTGWDTEAFF
CDR3nt: TGTGCCAGCACTCGAACAGGTTGGGACACTGAAGCTTTCTTT

v_gene: TRBV4-2
j_gene: TRBJ2-3
abundance: NA
d_gene: NA
CDR3aa: CASSRSDTQYF
CDR3nt: TGTGCCAGCAGTCGGTCGGATACGCAGTATTTT

v_gene: TRBV24-1
j_gene: TRBJ2-3
abundance: NA
d_gene: NA
CDR3aa: CATEDRFTDTQYF
CDR3nt: TGTGCCACCGAAGACAGGTTCACAGATACGCAGTATTTT

v_gene: TRBV6-5
j_gene: TRBJ1-4
abundance: NA
d_gene: NA
CDR3aa: CASNAVGEKLFF
CDR3nt: TGTGCCAGTAACGCGGTCGGTGAAAAACTGTTTTTT

v_gene: TRBV29-1
j_gene: TRBJ2-3
abundance: NA
d_gene: NA
CDR3aa: CSAQLGSSTDTQYF
CDR3nt: TGCAGCGCCCAGTTAGGATCTAGCACAGATACGCAGTATTTT

v_gene: TRBV6-2/TRBV6-3
j_gene: TRBJ2-7
abundance: NA
d_gene: TRBD2
CDR3aa: CASSYVGLAGTRVNEQYF
CDR3nt: TGTGCCAGCAGTTACGTGGGACTAGCGGGAACAAGGGTAAACGAGCAGTACTTC

v_gene: TRBV4-3
j_gene: TRBJ2-3
abundance: NA
d_gene: NA
CDR3aa: CASSQDDLLMGPLDTQYF
CDR3nt: TGCGCCAGCAGCCAAGATGATCTACTTATGGGGCCCTTGGATACGCAGTATTTT

v_gene: TRBV10-3
j_gene: TRBJ1-5
abundance: NA
d_gene: NA
CDR3aa: CAISESLSNQPQHF
CDR3nt: TGTGCCATCAGTGAGTCGCTGAGCAATCAGCCCCAGCATTTT